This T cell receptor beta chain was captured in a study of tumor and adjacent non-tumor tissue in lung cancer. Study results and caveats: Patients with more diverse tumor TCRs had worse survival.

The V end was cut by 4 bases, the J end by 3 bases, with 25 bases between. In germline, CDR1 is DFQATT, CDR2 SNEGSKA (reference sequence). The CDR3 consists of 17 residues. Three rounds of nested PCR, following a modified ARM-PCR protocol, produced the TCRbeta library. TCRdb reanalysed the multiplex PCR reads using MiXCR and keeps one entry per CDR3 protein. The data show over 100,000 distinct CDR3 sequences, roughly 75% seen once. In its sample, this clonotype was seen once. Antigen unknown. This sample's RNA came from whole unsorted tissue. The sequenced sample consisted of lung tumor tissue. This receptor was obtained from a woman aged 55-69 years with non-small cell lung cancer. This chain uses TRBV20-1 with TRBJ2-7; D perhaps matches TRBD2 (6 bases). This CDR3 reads CSAIDYGGTVMFYEQYF. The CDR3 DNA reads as TGCAGTGCTATAGATTATGGGGGGACGGTGATGTTCTACGAGCAGTACTTC.